The rows below give T cell receptor beta chains drawn from one sample of a study of blood T cells in healthy people across ages. TCRdb reanalysed the 5' RACE reads using MiXCR and keeps one entry per CDR3 protein. The sample yields 800,000 to 950,000 distinct CDR3 sequences, 25% to 30% seen once. This sample was also put to use in a study of T cells of mothers and their children.

Sequencing was done on a sample of blood. These receptors were obtained from a woman aged 35 to 49 in good health. The CDR3 runs from the conserved cysteine through the conserved F or W. The D gene is left open where the match is weak. A row's size may be missing; if present it is once, few, many or a size class.

d_gene	abundance	j_gene	v_gene	CDR3nt	CDR3aa
TRBD2	NA	TRBJ2-5	TRBV20-1	TGCAGTGCTAGAGATCGGCTAGCGGGGGGGCTGGAGACCCAGTACTTC	CSARDRLAGGLETQYF
NA	NA	TRBJ2-7	TRBV5-5	TGTGCCAGCCAGCCGCAAGCACCGAGCTCCTACAATGAGCAGTACTTC	CASQPQAPSSYNEQYF
TRBD1	NA	TRBJ1-2	TRBV12-3/TRBV12-4	TGTGCCAGCAGTTGTTCCGGGACAGGGCAAGGCTACACCTTC	CASSCSGTGQGYTF
NA	many	TRBJ2-6	TRBV12-3/TRBV12-4	TGTGCCAGCAGTTTGGGGCAGAACTCTGGGGCCAACGTCCTGACTTTC	CASSLGQNSGANVLTF
TRBD2	NA	TRBJ2-3	TRBV28	TGTGCCAGCACCCCAGCGGGAGTGACAGATACGCAGTATTTT	CASTPAGVTDTQYF
NA	NA	TRBJ1-1	TRBV29-1	TGCAGCGTTGATTGGCCAGGAGGCCCTGAAGCTTTCTTT	CSVDWPGGPEAFF
NA	NA	TRBJ2-3	TRBV12-3/TRBV12-4	TGTGCCAGCAGTCGGAGTAGCTTCTCAGATACGCAGTATTTT	CASSRSSFSDTQYF
TRBD1	few	TRBJ1-1	TRBV27	TGTGCCAGCAGTTTATCGATGGGTGGGACAGGGTCAATGAACACTGAAGCTTTCTTT	CASSLSMGGTGSMNTEAFF
NA	many	TRBJ2-5	TRBV4-3	TGCGCCAGCAGCCAAGATATGGGGGTCGGGGGTGAGACCCAGTACTTC	CASSQDMGVGGETQYF
NA	NA	TRBJ1-1	TRBV12-3/TRBV12-4	TGTGCCAGCACCCCCAGCGGGGGGAACACTGAAGCTTTTTTT	CASTPSGGNTEAFF
NA	NA	TRBJ1-2	TRBV20-1	TGCAGTGCTAGAGACGGAGTCCCGAGGGATGGCTACACCTTC	CSARDGVPRDGYTF
TRBD1	many	TRBJ2-7	TRBV5-1	TGCGCCAGCAGCTTGACCCAGGGGGTCCCCGCAAGCGAGCAGTACTTC	CASSLTQGVPASEQYF
NA	NA	TRBJ2-7	TRBV2	TGTGCCAGCAGTGTAAACAGGGAGTTGGGGAACGAGCAGTACTTC	CASSVNRELGNEQYF
TRBD2	once	TRBJ2-1	TRBV9	TGTGCCAGCTGCGTAGTGAGTAGCGGGGGGTATAGTCCTGAGCAGTTCTTC	CASCVVSSGGYSPEQFF
NA	NA	TRBJ1-1	TRBV7-8	TGTGCCAGCAGCGCAGAGGGGAATGATTTTGACAGTGGTGAAGCTTTCTTT	CASSAEGNDFDSGEAFF
TRBD2	NA	TRBJ2-3	TRBV18	TGTGCCAGCTCACCTGCGGGGGCAGATACGCAGTATTTT	CASSPAGADTQYF
NA	NA	TRBJ2-6	TRBV28	TGTGCCAGCAGTTTCATGGGCTCTGGGACCAACGTCCTGACTTTC	CASSFMGSGTNVLTF
TRBD1	NA	TRBJ2-3	TRBV20-1	TGCAGTGCTAAAGACCGGGACAGGAGCGCAGATACGCAGTATTTT	CSAKDRDRSADTQYF
NA	NA	TRBJ1-5	TRBV28	TGTGCCAGCAGTTACCGGGAGGGGGGGCTCCAGCATTTT	CASSYREGGLQHF
NA	many	TRBJ2-5	TRBV29-1	TGCAGCGCCCAGAGTAGATCGGGGCAAGAGACCCAGTACTTC	CSAQSRSGQETQYF
NA	once	TRBJ2-5	TRBV5-1	TGCGCCAGCAGCTTATGGGACATGGAAAAGACCCAGTACTTC	CASSLWDMEKTQYF
NA	NA	TRBJ2-3	TRBV5-6	TGTGCCAGCAGCTTGCCAAGGGGACGGACTTGGATTACGCAGTATTTT	CASSLPRGRTWITQYF
NA	few	TRBJ2-3	TRBV29-1	TGCAGCGTGGGAGCCCTGGGGCCAGATACGCAGTATTTT	CSVGALGPDTQYF
NA	NA	TRBJ2-7	TRBV5-1	TGCGCCAGCAGCTTGGAGACCGAGCAGTACTTC	CASSLETEQYF
TRBD1	few	TRBJ2-7	TRBV28	TGTGCCAGCAGCCACAGGGGTGGGGGCTCCTACGAGCAGTACTTC	CASSHRGGGSYEQYF
NA	few	TRBJ2-7	TRBV7-2	TGTGCCAGCAGCTATCCGGGCCGCTCATACGAGCAGTACTTC	CASSYPGRSYEQYF